This T cell receptor (beta chain) came from a study of cytomegalovirus exposure and HLA in healthy donors. The study's findings and limits: Links to common viral pathogens appeared, in a later analysis, for several of the most significant clusters. The study listed 164 cytomegalovirus-associated TCR beta chains.

Only a few counts were recorded for this clone. Its antigen remains unidentified. The PCR ran on 60 Vbeta and 13 Jbeta primers. The repertoire was sequenced with immunoSEQ multiplex PCR; TCRdb's copy has only in-frame clones and lacks some. The sample consists of 110,000 to 150,000 clones, roughly 9.8% of them appearing once. The TCR comes from a middle-aged man in good health and CMV-seronegative. What was sequenced was PBMCs.

The CDR3 bases are TGTGCCAGCAGGAGACAGTACAATGAGCAGTTCTTC. Translating it yields CASRRQYNEQFF. V gene TRBV27 combines with J gene TRBJ2-1; weak D call: TRBD1 (5 bases). CDR1 is MNHEY and CDR2 is SMNVEV in the germline V gene (reference sequence). Trimming left V 6 bases short and J 4 bases short, with 7 bases between. This CDR3 spans 12 amino acids.